This entry lists 31 T cell receptor beta chains sequenced from one sample in a study of CD4 T cells in relation to SARS-CoV-2 and coronaviruses. Unexposed donor CD4+ T cells date from about 2011-2018, before the COVID-19 pandemic. Isolation of CD4+ T cells took place after approximately 11 days in culture. Profiled with immunoSEQ multiplex PCR; TCRdb holds only in-frame clones, not every one. The sample lists just under 20,000 clones, just under 80% occurring once. Their recognized antigens are unknown. Sequencing input: CD4+ T cells from PBMCs, cultured in vitro. The receptor source for this set is a human donor in good health.

In its sample, this clone was seen once. This chain uses TRBV6-1 with TRBJ1-5; maybe TRBD1 (6 bases). V was pared by 3 bases and J by 7 bases, with 19 bases between. The CDR3 spans 16 residues. Germline V gene lookup returns CDR1 MNHNS and CDR2 SASEGT. For the CDR3, the DNA is TGTGCCAGCAGTGAGTTGGGGGCGAAATTAAACCAGCCCCAGCATTTT. Translating gives CASSELGAKLNQPQHF.

This clone was counted once. The V gene is TRBV5-1, the J gene TRBJ2-7; 9 bases agree with TRBD2. This CDR3 spans 17 amino acids. J gave up 0 bases and V 4 bases, and 11 bases lay outside the gene matches. Germline V gene lookup returns CDR1 SGHRS and CDR2 YFSETQ. CDR3 coding DNA: TGCGCCAGCAGCCTTACCATAGCGGGAGCGAGCTCCTACGAGCAGTACTTC. Its protein product is CASSLTIAGASSYEQYF.

This clone was counted a single time. The rearrangement uses TRBV29-1 and TRBJ2-7; possible D gene TRBD1, 6 bases. CDR1 is SQVTM, CDR2 ANQGSEA, per germline. CDR3 length equals 14 residues. V lost 4 bases and J 0 bases, leaving 13 bases between the germline ends. In nucleotides, the CDR3 is TGCAGCGTTGGACAGGTCCCAAGCTCCTACGAGCAGTACTTC. This encodes CSVGQVPSSYEQYF.

The V and J genes are TRBV3-1 (or the pseudogene TRBV3-2) and TRBJ2-1; 9 bases map to TRBD2. The CDR3 extends over 20 amino acids. Germline values: CDR1 LGHDT, CDR2 YNNKEL (reference sequence). The ends lost 0 bases at V and 2 bases at J; junction bases unmatched: 14. The CDR3 coding sequence is TGTGCCAGCAGCCAAGACGGCCTAGGCGGGAGGGCTCGAACCTACAATGAGCAGTTCTTC. It encodes CASSQDGLGGRARTYNEQFF.

The chain couples TRBV11-2 to TRBJ1-1; D uncertain. Germline CDR1 is SGHAT and CDR2 is FQNNGV. Trimming removed 2 bases at V and 5 bases at J, with 3 bases between. This CDR3 is built from 11 residues. CDR3 protein: CASSLRTEAFF. CDR3 sequence (DNA): TGTGCCAGCAGCTTAAGGACTGAAGCTTTCTTT.

This clone appeared a single time. The V call is TRBV21-1, the J call TRBJ1-4. TRBV21-1 is recorded as a pseudogene. The CDR3 is made up of 17 amino acids. CDR3 DNA sequence: TGTGCCAGCAGCCAAATGGGCGTAGGAGTGGGCGATGAAAAACTGTTTTTT. Translating it yields CASSQMGVGVGDEKLFF.

This clone occurred once. This chain joins TRBV7-9 and TRBJ1-1; unclear D gene. Germline CDR1 SEHNR, CDR2 FQNEAQ (reference sequence). The CDR3 has 17 residues. Trimming pared 2 bases from V and 1 base from J, leaving 17 bases between. CDR3 sequence reads: CASSLLVRTDQNTEAFF. The CDR3 DNA follows: TGTGCCAGCAGCTTACTAGTAAGGACGGATCAGAACACTGAAGCTTTCTTT.

In nucleotides, the CDR3 is TGTGCCAGTAGTCAGGTACAGGGGGGGCGTGAGCAGTTCTTC. Protein: CASSQVQGGREQFF. V and J are TRBV19 and TRBJ2-1; perhaps TRBD1 as D (8 bases). V was shortened by 5 bases and J by 9 bases, with 17 bases between the two germline ends. The CDR3 has 14 amino acids. CDR1 is LNHDA, CDR2 SQIVND, per germline (reference sequence).

The chain couples TRBV18 to TRBJ2-5; 10 positions match TRBD2. V was pared by 3 bases and J by 4 bases, with 8 bases of the junction left unmatched. Germline CDR1 is KGHSH and CDR2 is LQKENI. This CDR3 region has 16 residues. The CDR3 loop is CASSPPGTSVPETQYF. The CDR3 nucleotides read TGTGCCAGCTCACCTCCCGGGACTAGCGTCCCAGAGACCCAGTACTTC.

The rearrangement uses TRBV6-5 and TRBJ2-3; D is unclear. Deletions cut 2 bases from V and 5 bases from J, with 11 bases between. This CDR3 contains 14 residues. Germline lookup yields CDR1 MNHEY and CDR2 SVGAGI. This CDR3 is CASSYVGAGDTQYF. The CDR3 DNA is TGTGCCAGCAGTTACGTCGGTGCCGGAGATACGCAGTATTTT.

The chain joins TRBV18 to TRBJ2-4, with a possible D match to TRBD1 (5 bases). This CDR3 spans 17 amino acids. V gave up 3 bases and J gave up 0 bases, with 15 bases separating them. Germline V gives CDR1 KGHSH, CDR2 LQKENI. CDR3 coding DNA: TGTGCCAGCTCACCCCCGGGCGACAGTCTAGCCAAAAACATTCAGTACTTC. The encoded protein is CASSPPGDSLAKNIQYF.

V gene TRBV2 combines with J gene TRBJ2-2; D may correspond to TRBD1 or TRBD2 (5 bases each). With 0 bases removed from V and 8 bases from J, the gap between germline ends came to 16 bases. This CDR3 region has 16 residues. Germline CDR1 SNHLY, CDR2 FYNNEI. The CDR3 protein is CASSEAGVSLGGELFF. The CDR3 coding sequence is TGTGCCAGCAGTGAAGCGGGGGTCTCCTTGGGGGGGGAGCTGTTTTTT.

This chain links TRBV12-3 or TRBV12-4 with TRBJ2-5; D is uncertain. The CDR3 is 12 residues long. V lost 7 bases, J lost 4 bases, and 10 bases lay in between. This CDR3 reads CASTIGRETQYF. Written as DNA, the CDR3 is TGTGCCAGCACCATTGGTAGAGAGACCCAGTACTTC.

The chain joins TRBV6-5 to TRBJ2-1; no clear D. The CDR3 is 14 amino acids. Germline lookup yields CDR1 MNHEY and CDR2 SVGAGI. V lost 6 bases and J lost 2, with 11 bases in between. This CDR3 reads CASRTTSTYNEQFF. The CDR3 DNA sequence: TGTGCCAGCAGGACGACTTCCACCTACAATGAGCAGTTCTTC.

The chain links TRBV5-1 to TRBJ2-1; 8 nucleotides match TRBD1. V lost 4 bases, J lost 3 bases, and 9 bases stayed unmatched. Germline CDR1 and CDR2: SGHRS and YFSETQ. This CDR3 contains 16 residues. For the CDR3, the DNA is TGCGCCAGCAGCATCGACAGGGGTCGTTTCTACAATGAGCAGTTCTTC. Its translation: CASSIDRGRFYNEQFF.

The gene calls are TRBV6-2 or TRBV6-3 and TRBJ1-5; D possibly corresponds to TRBD1 (5 bases). Germline V CDR1 and CDR2: MNHEY, SVGEGT. Trimming shortened V by 0 bases and J by 0 bases, and 15 bases separated the two germline ends. The CDR3 is made up of 18 amino acids. The CDR3 DNA is TGTGCCAGCAGTTACTCGATGGACACCGGATATAGCAATCAGCCCCAGCATTTT. Translation gives CASSYSMDTGYSNQPQHF.

This clone is medium-sized (0.01 to 0.1%) by share. CDR3 residues: CASSSTGNNSPLHF. Written as DNA, the CDR3 is TGCGCCAGCAGCTCAACAGGGAATAATTCACCCCTCCACTTT. V is TRBV5-1 and J is TRBJ1-6, with a weak D call TRBD1 (6 bases). Deletions cut 3 bases from V and 5 bases from J, with 9 bases between. The germline V gene encodes CDR1 SGHRS and CDR2 YFSETQ. This CDR3 has 14 amino acids.

This chain uses TRBV19 with TRBJ1-5; tentatively, D is TRBD1 (5 bases). The CDR3 contains 14 residues. V was shortened by 6 bases and J by 3 bases, with 12 bases between the two germline ends. Per the germline V gene, CDR1 is LNHDA and CDR2 is SQIVND (reference sequence). CDR3 DNA sequence: TGTGCCAGTAGCCCGGGACGGAACAATCAGCCCCAGCATTTT. Protein: CASSPGRNNQPQHF.

This clone has more than one count but fewer than ten. This chain connects TRBV2 to TRBJ1-6, with D possibly TRBD1 on 5 matching bases. CDR1 is SNHLY, CDR2 FYNNEI, per germline. Trimming took 1 base from V and 10 from J, leaving 8 bases between them. The CDR3 contains 13 residues. The CDR3 nucleotides are TGTGCCAGCAGTGAAGACAGGCGATCACCCCTCCACTTT. Amino acids: CASSEDRRSPLHF.

This clone was detected only a few times. The CDR3 sequence: CASSESSLAEAFF. CDR3 coding DNA: TGTGCCAGCAGTGAATCGAGCTTGGCTGAAGCTTTCTTT. The chain combines TRBV25-1 with TRBJ1-1; D is uncertain. Germline assignment: CDR1 MGHDK and CDR2 SYGVNS. V dropped 1 base and J dropped 6 bases, with 9 bases sitting between them. This CDR3 is 13 amino acids long.

This clone has only a few counts. The chain carries TRBV7-3 and TRBJ2-2; D might be TRBD2 (5 bases). CDR3 length: 13 amino acids. Germline lookup yields CDR1 SGHTA and CDR2 FQGTGA. Trimming pared 3 bases from V and 6 bases from J, leaving 8 bases between. The CDR3 DNA follows: TGTGCCAGCAGCTTGAAGCGGTCCGGGGAGCTGTTTTTT. Its translation: CASSLKRSGELFF.

V is TRBV3-1 (or the pseudogene TRBV3-2) and J is TRBJ2-7; D is perhaps TRBD2 (6 bases). Trimming cost V 4 bases and J 2 bases, with 15 bases left between them. The germline V gene encodes CDR1 LGHDT and CDR2 YNNKEL (reference sequence). The CDR3 runs 15 residues. The CDR3 reads CASSLKKGGTYEQYF. The CDR3 DNA sequence: TGTGCCAGCAGCCTCAAAAAGGGCGGGACCTACGAGCAGTACTTC.

The chain employs TRBV5-1 and TRBJ2-1, with D perhaps TRBD2 (6 bases). Germline V gene sequence: CDR1 SGHRS, CDR2 YFSETQ. The CDR3 covers 18 residues. Trimming shortened V by 5 bases and J by 0 bases, and 21 bases separated the two germline ends. For the CDR3, the DNA is TGCGCCAGCAGATCCTCACTAGCTTTTGTTGTCTCCTACAATGAGCAGTTCTTC. Encoded protein: CASRSSLAFVVSYNEQFF.

The chain joins TRBV7-3 to TRBJ1-3; D gene unclear. This CDR3 comprises 13 residues. CDR1 is SGHTA and CDR2 is FQGTGA in the germline V gene. Trimming shortened V by 5 bases and J by 4 bases, and 9 bases separated the two germline ends. The CDR3 protein is CASSPSVGNTIYF. Here the CDR3 DNA reads TGTGCCAGCAGCCCATCCGTGGGAAACACCATATATTTT.

The chain carries TRBV12-5 and TRBJ1-6; D is uncertain. There are 13 residues in the CDR3. V dropped 6 bases and J dropped 4 bases, with 7 bases sitting between them. CDR1 and CDR2 from the germline V gene are LGHNT and FRNRAP. The CDR3 DNA reads as TGTGCTAGTGGCCTAGCTTATAATTCACCCCTCCACTTT. Its protein is CASGLAYNSPLHF.

V and J are TRBV9 and TRBJ2-1; tentatively, D is TRBD1 (5 bases). Trimming removed 4 bases at V and 9 bases at J, with 17 bases between. The CDR3 spans 14 residues. Germline V gene lookup returns CDR1 SGDLS and CDR2 YYNGEE. The CDR3 coding sequence is TGTGCCAGCAGCCCACGAACAGGTTTTGGTGAGCAGTTCTTC. Translated, it gives CASSPRTGFGEQFF.

This chain connects TRBV6-2 or TRBV6-3 to TRBJ2-7; the D is unclear. CDR1 and CDR2 from the germline V gene are MNHEY and SVGEGT. This CDR3 comprises 11 residues. Trimming stripped 5 bases from V and 7 bases from J, with 9 bases between. The CDR3 spells CASSPNWEQYF. In nucleotides, the CDR3 is TGTGCCAGCAGTCCGAATTGGGAGCAGTACTTC.

The sample holds one count of this clone. The chain links TRBV5-1 to TRBJ2-6; no reliable D call. The CDR3 contains 17 residues. In germline, CDR1 is SGHRS, CDR2 YFSETQ. V was pared by 4 bases and J by 0 bases, with 14 bases between. The CDR3 DNA sequence: TGCGCCAGCAGCCCCAGTCCACCTACCTCTGGGGCCAACGTCCTGACTTTC. It specifies CASSPSPPTSGANVLTF.

J is TRBJ2-7 and V is TRBV9, with D perhaps matching TRBD2 (5 bases). From germline, CDR1 is SGDLS and CDR2 YYNGEE. There are 16 residues in the CDR3. V was pared by 0 bases and J by 0 bases, with 13 bases between. CDR3 sequence (DNA): TGTGCCAGCAGCGTAGACAGCGGAGTGCACTCCTACGAGCAGTACTTC. It encodes CASSVDSGVHSYEQYF.

This clone was counted between two and nine times. This chain joins TRBV6-2 or TRBV6-3 and TRBJ2-1, with 9 positions matching TRBD2. Germline CDR1 MNHEY, CDR2 SVGEGT. The V gene end was trimmed by 5 bases and the J gene end by 5 bases; junction bases not matched to a gene: 10. The CDR3 contains 16 residues. For the CDR3, the DNA is TGTGCCAGCAGTCCCCGTGCGGGAGGGCTCCACAATGAGCAGTTCTTC. This encodes CASSPRAGGLHNEQFF.

The gene calls are TRBV15 and TRBJ2-1, with TRBD2 matching 11 bases. The CDR3 length is 19 residues. CDR1 is LNHNV and CDR2 is YYDKDF in the germline V gene (reference sequence). V gave up 5 bases and J gave up 7 bases; unmatched junction bases: 19. The CDR3 bases are TGTGCCACCAGCCGCGGGACTAGCGGAGCCCCTGCGGGGCGGAATGAGCAGTTCTTC. Translated: CATSRGTSGAPAGRNEQFF.